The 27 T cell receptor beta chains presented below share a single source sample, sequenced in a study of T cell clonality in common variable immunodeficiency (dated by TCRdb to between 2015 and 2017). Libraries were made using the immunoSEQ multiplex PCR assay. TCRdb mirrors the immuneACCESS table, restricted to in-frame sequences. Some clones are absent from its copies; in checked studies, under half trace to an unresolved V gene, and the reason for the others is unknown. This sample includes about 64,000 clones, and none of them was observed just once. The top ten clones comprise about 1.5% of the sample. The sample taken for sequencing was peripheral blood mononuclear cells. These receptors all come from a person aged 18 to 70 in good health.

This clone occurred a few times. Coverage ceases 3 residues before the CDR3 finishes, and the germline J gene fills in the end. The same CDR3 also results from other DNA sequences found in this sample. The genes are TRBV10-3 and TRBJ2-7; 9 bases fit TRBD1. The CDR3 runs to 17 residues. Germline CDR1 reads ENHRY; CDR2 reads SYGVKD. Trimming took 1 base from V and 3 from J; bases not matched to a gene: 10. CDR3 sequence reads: CAISEYPGTGFVYEQYF. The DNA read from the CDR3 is TGTGCCATCAGTGAGTATCCTGGGACAGGGTTTGTCTACGAG.

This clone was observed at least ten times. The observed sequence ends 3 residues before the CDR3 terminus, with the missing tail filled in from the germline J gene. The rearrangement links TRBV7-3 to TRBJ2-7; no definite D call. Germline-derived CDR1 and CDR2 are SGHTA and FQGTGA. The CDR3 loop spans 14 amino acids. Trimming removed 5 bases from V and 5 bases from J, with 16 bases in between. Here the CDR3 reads CASSPAGSPNEQYF. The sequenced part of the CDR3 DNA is TGTGCCAGCAGCCCCGCAGGCTCCCCCAACGAG.

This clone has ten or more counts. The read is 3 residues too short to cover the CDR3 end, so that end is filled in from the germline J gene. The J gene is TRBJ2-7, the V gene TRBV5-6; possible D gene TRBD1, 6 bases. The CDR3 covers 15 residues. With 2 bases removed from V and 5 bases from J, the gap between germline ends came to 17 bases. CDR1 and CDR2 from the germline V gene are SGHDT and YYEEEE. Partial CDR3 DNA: TGTGCCAGCAGCTTCCAGGGGACCCAGGCCCACGAG. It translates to CASSFQGTQAHE. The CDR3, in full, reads CASSFQGTQAHEQYF.

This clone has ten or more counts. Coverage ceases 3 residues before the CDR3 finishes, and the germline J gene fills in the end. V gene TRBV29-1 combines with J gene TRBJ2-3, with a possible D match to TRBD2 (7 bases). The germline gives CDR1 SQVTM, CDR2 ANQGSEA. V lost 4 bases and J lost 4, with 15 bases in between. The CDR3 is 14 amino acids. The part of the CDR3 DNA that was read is TGCAGCGTTGTGATGGGGGGGCTATCAGATACG. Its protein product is CSVVMGGLSDT. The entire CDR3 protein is CSVVMGGLSDTQYF.

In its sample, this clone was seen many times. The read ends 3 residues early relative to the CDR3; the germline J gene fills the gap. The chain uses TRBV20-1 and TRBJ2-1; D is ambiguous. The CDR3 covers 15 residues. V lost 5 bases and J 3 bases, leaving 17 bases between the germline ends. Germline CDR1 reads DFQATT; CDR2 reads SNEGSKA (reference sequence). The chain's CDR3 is CSAPRVRVDYNEQFF. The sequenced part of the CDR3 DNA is TGCAGTGCTCCGCGTGTGCGCGTAGACTACAATGAG.

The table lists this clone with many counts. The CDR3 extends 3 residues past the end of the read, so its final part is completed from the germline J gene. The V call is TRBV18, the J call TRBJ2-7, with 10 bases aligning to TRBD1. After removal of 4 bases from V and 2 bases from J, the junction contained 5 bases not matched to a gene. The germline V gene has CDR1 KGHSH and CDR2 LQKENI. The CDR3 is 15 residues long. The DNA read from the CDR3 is TGTGCCAGCTCACTGGGGGACAGGGGAACCTACGAG. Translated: CASSLGDRGTYE. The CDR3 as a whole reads CASSLGDRGTYEQYF.

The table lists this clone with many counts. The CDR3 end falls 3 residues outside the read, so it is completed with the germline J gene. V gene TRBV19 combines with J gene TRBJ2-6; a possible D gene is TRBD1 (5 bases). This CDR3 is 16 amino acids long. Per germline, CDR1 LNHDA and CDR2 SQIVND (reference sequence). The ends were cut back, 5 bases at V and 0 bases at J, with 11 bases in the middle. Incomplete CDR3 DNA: TGTGCCAGTAGTCTCCAGGGATACTCTGGGGCCAACGTC. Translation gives CASSLQGYSGANV. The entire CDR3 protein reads CASSLQGYSGANVLTF.

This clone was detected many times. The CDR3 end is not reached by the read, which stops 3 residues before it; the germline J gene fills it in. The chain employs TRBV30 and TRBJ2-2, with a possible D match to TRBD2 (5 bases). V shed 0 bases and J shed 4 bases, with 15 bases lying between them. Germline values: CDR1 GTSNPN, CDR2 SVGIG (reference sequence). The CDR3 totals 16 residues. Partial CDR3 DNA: TGTGCCTGGAGTGTATACGCGGGCATCGGCACCGGGGAG. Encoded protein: CAWSVYAGIGTGE. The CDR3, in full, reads CAWSVYAGIGTGELFF.

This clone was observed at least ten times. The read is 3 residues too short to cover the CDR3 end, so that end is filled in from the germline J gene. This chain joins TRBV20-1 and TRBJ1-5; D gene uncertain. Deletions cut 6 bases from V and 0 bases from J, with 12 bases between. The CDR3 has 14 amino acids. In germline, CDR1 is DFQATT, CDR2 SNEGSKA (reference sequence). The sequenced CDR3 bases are TGCAGTGCCACTCAGGAGAGTAGCAATCAGCCC. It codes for CSATQESSNQP. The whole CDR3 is CSATQESSNQPQHF.

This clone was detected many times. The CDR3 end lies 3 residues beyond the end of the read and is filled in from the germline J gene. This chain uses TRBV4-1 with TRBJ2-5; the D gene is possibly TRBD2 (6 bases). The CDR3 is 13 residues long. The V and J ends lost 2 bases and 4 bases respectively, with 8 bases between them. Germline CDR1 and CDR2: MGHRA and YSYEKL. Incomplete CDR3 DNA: TGCGCCAGCAGCCAATGGCGGGGAGAGACC. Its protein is CASSQWRGET. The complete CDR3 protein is CASSQWRGETQYF.

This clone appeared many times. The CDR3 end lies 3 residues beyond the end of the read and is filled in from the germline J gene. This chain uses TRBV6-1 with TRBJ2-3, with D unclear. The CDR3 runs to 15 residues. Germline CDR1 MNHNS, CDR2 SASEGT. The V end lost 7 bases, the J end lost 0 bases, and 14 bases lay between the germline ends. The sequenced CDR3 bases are TGTGCCAGCATTGACCCGGGTTCGAGCACAGATACG. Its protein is CASIDPGSSTDT. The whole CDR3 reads CASIDPGSSTDTQYF.

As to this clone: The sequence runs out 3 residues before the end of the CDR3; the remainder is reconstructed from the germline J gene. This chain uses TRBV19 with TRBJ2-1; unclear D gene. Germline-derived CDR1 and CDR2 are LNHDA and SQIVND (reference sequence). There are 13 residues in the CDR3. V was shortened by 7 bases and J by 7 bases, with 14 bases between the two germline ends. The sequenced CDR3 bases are TGTGCCAGTAACAGACCAGCAGTGAATGAG. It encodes CASNRPAVNE. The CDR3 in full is CASNRPAVNEQFF.

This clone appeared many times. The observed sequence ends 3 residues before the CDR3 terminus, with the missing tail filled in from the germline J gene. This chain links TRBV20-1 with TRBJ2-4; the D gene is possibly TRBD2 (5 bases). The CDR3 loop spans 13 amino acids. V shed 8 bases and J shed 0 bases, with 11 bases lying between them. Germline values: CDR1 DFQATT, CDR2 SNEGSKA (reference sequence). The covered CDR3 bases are TGCAGTTGGCACGGGGAAGCCAAAAACATT. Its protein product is CSWHGEAKNI. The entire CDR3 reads CSWHGEAKNIQYF.

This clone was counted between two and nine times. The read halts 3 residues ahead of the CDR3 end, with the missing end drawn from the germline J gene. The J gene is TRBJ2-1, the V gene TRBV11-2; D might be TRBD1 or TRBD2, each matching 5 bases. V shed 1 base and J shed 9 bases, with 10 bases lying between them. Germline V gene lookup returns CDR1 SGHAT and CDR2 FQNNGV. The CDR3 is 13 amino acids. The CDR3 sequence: CASSLGGAGEQFF. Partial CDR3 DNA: TGTGCCAGCAGCTTAGGAGGGGCCGGTGAG.

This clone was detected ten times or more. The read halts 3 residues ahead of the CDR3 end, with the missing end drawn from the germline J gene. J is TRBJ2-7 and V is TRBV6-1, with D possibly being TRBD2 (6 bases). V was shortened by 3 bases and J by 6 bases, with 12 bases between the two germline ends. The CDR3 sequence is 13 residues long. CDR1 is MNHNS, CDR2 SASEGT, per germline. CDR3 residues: CASSETLRGEQYF. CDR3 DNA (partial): TGTGCCAGCAGTGAGACCCTGCGGGGCGAG.

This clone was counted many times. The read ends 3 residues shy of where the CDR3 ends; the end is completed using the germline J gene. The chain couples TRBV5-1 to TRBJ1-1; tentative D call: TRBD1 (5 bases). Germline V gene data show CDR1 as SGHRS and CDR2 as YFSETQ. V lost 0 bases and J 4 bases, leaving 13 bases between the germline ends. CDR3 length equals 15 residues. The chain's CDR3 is CASSLERRDGTEAFF. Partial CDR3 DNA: TGCGCCAGCAGCTTGGAGCGCAGGGATGGCACTGAA.

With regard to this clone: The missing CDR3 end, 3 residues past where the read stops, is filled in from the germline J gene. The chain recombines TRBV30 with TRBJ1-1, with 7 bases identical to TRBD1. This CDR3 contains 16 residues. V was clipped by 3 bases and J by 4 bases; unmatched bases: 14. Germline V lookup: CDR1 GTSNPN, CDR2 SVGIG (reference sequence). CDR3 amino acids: CAWRTKTGMGSTEAFF. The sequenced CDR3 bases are TGTGCCTGGAGAACTAAGACAGGGATGGGGTCCACTGAA.

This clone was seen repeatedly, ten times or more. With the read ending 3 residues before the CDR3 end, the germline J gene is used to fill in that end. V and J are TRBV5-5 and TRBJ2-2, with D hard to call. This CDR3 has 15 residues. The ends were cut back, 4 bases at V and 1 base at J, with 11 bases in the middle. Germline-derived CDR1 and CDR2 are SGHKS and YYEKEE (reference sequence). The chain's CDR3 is CASSGGGMNTGELFF. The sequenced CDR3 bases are TGTGCCAGCAGCGGCGGCGGAATGAACACCGGGGAG. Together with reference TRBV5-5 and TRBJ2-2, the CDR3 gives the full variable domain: DAGVTQSPTHLIKTRGQQVTLRCSPISGHKSVSWYQQVLGQGPQFIFQYYEKEERGRGNFPDRFSARQFPNYSSELNVNALLLGDSALYLCASSGGGMNTGELFFGEGSRLTVL.

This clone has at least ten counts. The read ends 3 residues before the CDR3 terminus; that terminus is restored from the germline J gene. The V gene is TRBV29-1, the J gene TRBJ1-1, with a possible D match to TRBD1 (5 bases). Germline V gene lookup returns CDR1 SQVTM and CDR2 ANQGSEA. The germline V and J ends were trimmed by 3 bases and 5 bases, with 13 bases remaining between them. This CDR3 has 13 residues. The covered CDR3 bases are TGCAGCGTTGACCCAGGGTTAAAGACTGAA. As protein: CSVDPGLKTE. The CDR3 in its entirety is CSVDPGLKTEAFF.

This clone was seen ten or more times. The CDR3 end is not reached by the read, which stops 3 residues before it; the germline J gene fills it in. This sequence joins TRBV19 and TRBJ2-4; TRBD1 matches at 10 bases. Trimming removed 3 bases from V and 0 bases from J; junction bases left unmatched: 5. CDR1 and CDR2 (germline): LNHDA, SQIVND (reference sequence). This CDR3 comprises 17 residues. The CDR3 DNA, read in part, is TGTGCCAGTAGTATCGTGGGGACAGGGGTAGCCAAAAACATT. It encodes CASSIVGTGVAKNI. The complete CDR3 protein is CASSIVGTGVAKNIQYF.

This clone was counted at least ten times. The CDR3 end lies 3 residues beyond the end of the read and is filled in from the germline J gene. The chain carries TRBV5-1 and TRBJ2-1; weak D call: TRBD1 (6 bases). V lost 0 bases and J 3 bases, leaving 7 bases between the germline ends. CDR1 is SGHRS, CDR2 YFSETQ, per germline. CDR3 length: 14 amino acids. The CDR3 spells CASSLEQGYNEQFF. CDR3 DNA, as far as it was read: TGCGCCAGCAGCTTGGAACAGGGCTACAATGAG. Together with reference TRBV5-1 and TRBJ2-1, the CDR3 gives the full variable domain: KAGVTQTPRYLIKTRGQQVTLSCSPISGHRSVSWYQQTPGQGLQFLFEYFSETQRNKGNFPGRFSGRQFSNSRSEMNVSTLELGDSALYLCASSLEQGYNEQFFGPGTRLTVL.

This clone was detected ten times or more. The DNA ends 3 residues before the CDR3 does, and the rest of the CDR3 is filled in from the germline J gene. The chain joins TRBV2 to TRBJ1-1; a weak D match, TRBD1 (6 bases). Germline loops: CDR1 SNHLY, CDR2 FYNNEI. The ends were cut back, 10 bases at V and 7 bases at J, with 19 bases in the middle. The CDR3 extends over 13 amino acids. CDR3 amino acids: CATALGQMSEAFF. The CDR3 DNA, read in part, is TGTGCCACAGCGCTAGGACAGATGAGTGAA.

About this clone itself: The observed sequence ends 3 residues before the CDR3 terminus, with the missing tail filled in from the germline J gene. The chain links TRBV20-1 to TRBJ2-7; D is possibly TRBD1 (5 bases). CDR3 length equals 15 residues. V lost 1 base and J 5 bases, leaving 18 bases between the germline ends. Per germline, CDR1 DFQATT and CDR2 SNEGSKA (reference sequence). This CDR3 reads CSARGLPARADEQYF. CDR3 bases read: TGCAGTGCTAGAGGATTACCGGCCAGGGCCGACGAG.

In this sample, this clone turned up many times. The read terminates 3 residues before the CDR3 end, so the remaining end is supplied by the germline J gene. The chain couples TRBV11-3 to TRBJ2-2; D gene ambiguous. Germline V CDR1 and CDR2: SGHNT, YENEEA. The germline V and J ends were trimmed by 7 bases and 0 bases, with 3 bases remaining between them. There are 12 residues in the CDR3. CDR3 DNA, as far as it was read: TGTGCCAGCACCACGAACACCGGGGAG. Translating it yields CASTTNTGE. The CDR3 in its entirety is CASTTNTGELFF.

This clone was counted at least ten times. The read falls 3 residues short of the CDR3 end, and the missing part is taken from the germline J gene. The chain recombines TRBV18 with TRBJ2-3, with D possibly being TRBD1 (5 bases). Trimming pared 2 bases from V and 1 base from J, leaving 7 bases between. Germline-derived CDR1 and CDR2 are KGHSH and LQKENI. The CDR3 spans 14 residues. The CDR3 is CASSPRGGTDTQYF. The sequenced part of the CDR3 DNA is TGTGCCAGCTCACCAAGGGGTGGCACAGATACG.

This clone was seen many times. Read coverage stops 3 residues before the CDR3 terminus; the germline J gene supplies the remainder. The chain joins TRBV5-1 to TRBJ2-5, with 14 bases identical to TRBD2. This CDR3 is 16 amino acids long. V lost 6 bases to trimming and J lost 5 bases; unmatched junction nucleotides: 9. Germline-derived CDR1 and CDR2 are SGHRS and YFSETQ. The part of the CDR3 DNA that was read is TGCGCCAGCACAAAGGGACTAGCGGGAGTGGATGAGACC. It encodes CASTKGLAGVDET. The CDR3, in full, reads CASTKGLAGVDETQYF.

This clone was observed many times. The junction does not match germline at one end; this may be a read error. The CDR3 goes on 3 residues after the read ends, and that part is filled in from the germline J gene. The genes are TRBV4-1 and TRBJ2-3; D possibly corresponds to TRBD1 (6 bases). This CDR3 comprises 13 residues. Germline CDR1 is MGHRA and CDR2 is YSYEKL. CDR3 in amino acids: CASRQGQLDTQYF. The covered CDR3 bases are TGCGCCAGCAGGCAAGGACAGTTAGATACG.